A single sample is the source of the 12 T cell receptor beta chains below, sequenced in a study of T cells in Graves' hyperthyroidism and ophthalmopathy. Using RNA transcripts as the source, TCR beta CDR3 regions were amplified. The TCR CDR3 was amplified in a first-round RT-PCR using the HTBI primer set. TCRdb itself ran the multiplex PCR reads through MiXCR, one entry per CDR3 protein. The data hold about 500,000 distinct CDR3 sequences, with 13% to 15% observed a single time. The sample taken for sequencing was blood. The source of these receptors is a woman under 30 with Graves' hyperthyroidism.

This clonotype was recorded many times. The V gene is TRBV6-1, the J gene TRBJ2-7, with 8 bases matching TRBD1. The trim removed 7 bases at V and 4 bases at J, leaving 6 bases unmatched. Germline V lookup: CDR1 MNHNS, CDR2 SASEGT. CDR3 size: 13 residues. The CDR3 protein is CASTLDRVYEQYF. The CDR3 region has the DNA TGTGCCAGCACCTTGGACAGGGTGTACGAGCAGTACTTC.

The V gene is TRBV6-1, the J gene TRBJ2-7; the D gene is possibly TRBD1 (6 bases). The CDR3 consists of 16 residues. V shed 1 base and J shed 7 bases, with 20 bases lying between them. Germline assignment: CDR1 MNHNS and CDR2 SASEGT. Here the CDR3 reads CASSEVKGRGPEEQYF. The CDR3 coding sequence is TGTGCCAGCAGTGAAGTAAAGGGCAGGGGACCGGAGGAGCAGTACTTC.

The V call is TRBV24-1, the J call TRBJ2-7; D is possibly TRBD1 (6 bases). The germline gives CDR1 KGHDR, CDR2 SFDVKD. The CDR3 sequence is 17 residues long. V gave up 1 base and J gave up 2 bases, with 17 bases separating them. CDR3 bases: TGTGCCACCAGTGATTTAATACGCAGGGGTGTCCCCTACGAGCAGTACGTC. Residues: CATSDLIRRGVPYEQYV.

This sequence joins TRBV5-6 and TRBJ1-2; D may be TRBD1 (5 bases). CDR1 and CDR2 from the germline V gene are SGHDT and YYEEEE. The V end lost 4 bases, the J end lost 4 bases, and 11 bases lay between the germline ends. The CDR3 spans 13 residues. CDR3 protein: CASSRDSIYGYTF. Written as DNA, the CDR3 is TGTGCCAGCAGCCGTGACAGTATCTATGGCTACACCTTC. Together with reference TRBV5-6 and TRBJ1-2, the CDR3 gives the full variable domain: DAGVTQSPTHLIKTRGQQVTLRCSPKSGHDTVSWYQQALGQGPQFIFQYYEEEERQRGNFPDRFSGHQFPNYSSELNVNALLLGDSALYLCASSRDSIYGYTFGSGTRLTVV.

This clonotype was seen repeatedly, ten times or more. The chain joins TRBV4-2 to TRBJ2-1, with D hard to call. The length of the CDR3 is 13 residues. Trimming took 1 base from V and 6 from J, leaving 7 bases between them. The V gene's germline CDR1 is LGHNA and CDR2 YNFKEQ. The CDR3 region has the DNA TGTGCCAGCAGCCAAGTAGACGGCAATGAGCAGTTCTTC. This encodes CASSQVDGNEQFF.

A word on this clonotype: With a much larger clone just one base away, this may be a read error. The chain links TRBV12-3 or TRBV12-4 to TRBJ2-6; a weak D match, TRBD1 (5 bases). The CDR3 is 15 residues long. The DNA for the CDR3 is TGTGCCAGCAGTTCTCGGTTGGCTGGGGCCAACGCCCTGACTTTC. Its translation is CASSSRLAGANALTF.

The chain carries TRBV11-2 and TRBJ2-3; 7 bases are a match to TRBD2. CDR3 length: 16 residues. Trimming cost V 3 bases and J 6 bases; bases outside gene matches: 12. The germline V gene has CDR1 SGHAT and CDR2 FQNNGV. CDR3 in amino acids: CASSFQLGLGRDTQYF. The DNA of the CDR3 is TGTGCCAGCAGCTTCCAACTCGGACTAGGCAGGGATACGCAGTATTTT.

This clonotype was detected a few times. One end of the junction fails to match germline, which may point to a read error. V and J are TRBV30 and TRBJ2-2, with 8 bases aligning to TRBD1. CDR1 is GTSNPN and CDR2 is SVGIG in the germline V gene (reference sequence). CDR3 length: 15 residues. The DNA of the CDR3 is TGTGCCTGGATCAGGGGGCGACTTGGCACCGGGGAGCTGTCTTTT. This gives the protein CAWIRGRLGTGELSF. The whole variable domain, remainder taken from reference TRBV30 and TRBJ2-2, is SQTIHQWPATLVQPVGSPLSLECTVEGTSNPNLYWYRQAAGRGLQLLFYSVGIGQISSEVPQNLSASRPQDRQFILSSKKLLLSDSGFYLCAWIRGRLGTGELSFGEGSRLTVL.

The sample holds many counts of this clonotype. The rearrangement uses TRBV3-1 and TRBJ2-3; 7 bases align to TRBD2. Trimming removed 6 bases from V and 5 bases from J; junction bases left unmatched: 11. The CDR3 consists of 15 residues. Germline values: CDR1 LGHDT, CDR2 YNNKEL (reference sequence). The CDR3, as DNA: TGTGCCAGCAGTCCTATTCCGGCGGGAGTAGATACGCAGTATTTT. Amino acids: CASSPIPAGVDTQYF.

This CDR3 is CASSRGSDTQYF. DNA for the CDR3: TGTGCCAGCAGTAGAGGTTCAGATACGCAGTATTTT. V is TRBV6-2 or TRBV6-3 and J is TRBJ2-3; no definite D call. V dropped 5 bases and J dropped 4 bases, with 7 bases sitting between them. Germline V gene data show CDR1 as MNHEY and CDR2 as SVGEGT. CDR3 length: 12 residues.

This clonotype was seen more than once but under ten times. A much larger clone is a single base away; this may be a read error. The V and J genes are TRBV11-1 and TRBJ2-5, with TRBD1 matching over 7 bases. V lost 5 bases and J lost 2; bases outside the gene matches: 5. This CDR3 is 14 amino acids long. Per the germline V gene, CDR1 is SGHAT and CDR2 is FQDESV (reference sequence). DNA of the CDR3: TGTGCCAGCAGCCCAGGCAGGGGGCAAGAGACCCAGTACTTC. Protein sequence: CASSPGRGQETQYF.

The genes are TRBV11-3 and TRBJ2-7, with 7 bases aligning to TRBD1. Germline V gene lookup returns CDR1 SGHNT and CDR2 YENEEA. Losses at the gene ends were 6 bases for V and 0 bases for J; bases not matched to a gene: 8. The CDR3 has 15 amino acids. In DNA form, the CDR3 reads TGTGCCAGCAGTCACGGACAGGCCTACTCCTACGAGCAGTACTTC. Its translation: CASSHGQAYSYEQYF.